Below, 2 T cell receptor beta chains from the same sample are listed, as sequenced in a study of shared clonotypes between healthy human individuals. Only in-frame clones appear in the TCRdb table, and some are missing; sequencing was by immunoSEQ multiplex PCR. The sample yields more than 2 million clones, more than 90% seen once. The sequenced material came from naive CD4+ T cells sorted from blood. Subset described: CD45RA+ positively selected. These receptors were obtained from a man younger than 30 in good health.

In the case of this clone: Different DNA sequences within this sample yield the same CDR3. The DNA for the CDR3 is TGTGCCAGCAGCTTAGCGACCAGCGGGGGCTCCTACGAGCAGTACTTC. Translation: CASSLATSGGSYEQYF. This chain links TRBV7-8 with TRBJ2-7; 8 bases are shared with TRBD2. In germline, CDR1 is SGHVS, CDR2 FQNEAQ. After removal of 0 bases from V and 0 bases from J, the junction contained 4 bases not matched to a gene. The CDR3 loop spans 16 amino acids.

The rearrangement uses TRBV7-3 and TRBJ1-4; TRBD1 matches 7 bases. This CDR3 has 15 amino acids. The germline V gene encodes CDR1 SGHTA and CDR2 FQGTGA. V shed 5 bases and J 4 bases; nucleotides not matched to a gene: 7. Here the CDR3 DNA reads TGTGCCAGCAGCCTCCACCGGGACAGTAATGAAAAACTGTTTTTT. As protein: CASSLHRDSNEKLFF.